One and the same sample provided the 21 T cell receptor beta chains below, sequenced in a study of cytomegalovirus exposure and HLA in healthy donors. PCR involved 60 Vbeta and 13 Jbeta primers. Method: immunoSEQ multiplex PCR; TCRdb's copy keeps in-frame clones and lacks some. This sample carries more than 130,000 clones, approximately 80% of them seen once, and the ten largest clones take 4.5% to 6.5%. The sequenced sample consisted of PBMCs. These receptors originate from a male donor in good health and CMV-seronegative.

The V gene is TRBV27, the J gene TRBJ2-7; perhaps TRBD2 as D (5 bases). Looked up from germline, CDR1 is MNHEY and CDR2 is SMNVEV (reference sequence). Trimming left V 3 bases short and J 7 bases short, with 7 bases between. This CDR3 has 11 residues. DNA of the CDR3: TGTGCCAGCAGTTTTTCGGGGGAGCAGTACTTC. This gives the protein CASSFSGEQYF.

The chain carries TRBV9 and TRBJ2-5; TRBD1 agrees at 9 bases. Unmatched junction bases numbered 7, after V lost 3 bases and J lost 4 bases. Per germline, CDR1 SGDLS and CDR2 YYNGEE. This CDR3 region has 15 residues. CDR3 bases: TGTGCCAGCAGCGACCCGGGACAGGGTGGAGAGACCCAGTACTTC. Translated: CASSDPGQGGETQYF.

The V and J genes are TRBV7-2 and TRBJ2-1; perhaps TRBD2 as D (5 bases). Trimming stripped 1 base from V and 4 bases from J, with 11 bases between. Germline-derived CDR1 and CDR2 are SGHTA and FQGNSA. The CDR3 extends over 15 amino acids. CDR3 amino acids: CASSLGEWRYNEQFF. CDR3 coding DNA: TGTGCCAGCAGCTTAGGGGAGTGGAGGTACAATGAGCAGTTCTTC.

The rearrangement uses TRBV7-3 and TRBJ1-2, with a weak D call TRBD1 (5 bases). V lost 5 bases and J 7 bases, leaving 11 bases between the germline ends. The CDR3 length is 12 residues. Germline-derived CDR1 and CDR2 are SGHTA and FQGTGA. The CDR3 here is CASSQNGGGYTF. The CDR3 coding sequence is TGTGCCAGCAGCCAAAACGGGGGTGGCTACACCTTC.

V is TRBV29-1 and J is TRBJ2-3, with a weak D call TRBD2 (6 bases). Germline CDR1 reads SQVTM; CDR2 reads ANQGSEA. This CDR3 is built from 15 residues. With 0 bases removed from V and 2 bases from J, the gap between germline ends came to 12 bases. The CDR3 reads CSVEDWEEPTDTQYF. In DNA form, the CDR3 reads TGCAGCGTTGAAGATTGGGAGGAACCCACAGATACGCAGTATTTT.

The J gene is TRBJ2-3, the V gene TRBV7-9; 15 positions match TRBD2. The trim removed 5 bases at V and 6 bases at J, leaving 6 bases unmatched. This CDR3 spans 16 amino acids. In germline, CDR1 is SEHNR, CDR2 FQNEAQ (reference sequence). In DNA, the CDR3 is TGTGCCAGCAGCCCAGGGACTAGCGGGGGGTTGGATACGCAGTATTTT. Amino acid sequence: CASSPGTSGGLDTQYF.

This rearrangement joins TRBV11-2 to TRBJ2-5; 9 positions agree with TRBD1. In germline, CDR1 is SGHAT, CDR2 FQNNGV. The trim removed 5 bases at V and 6 bases at J, leaving 7 bases unmatched. The length of the CDR3 is 14 residues. CDR3 loop: CASSRLGQGQTQYF. In DNA form, the CDR3 reads TGTGCCAGCAGCCGTCTTGGACAGGGGCAGACCCAGTACTTC.

This sequence joins TRBV4-3 and TRBJ2-7, with D possibly being TRBD2 (6 bases). V was clipped by 2 bases and J by 5 bases, with 16 bases between them. The CDR3 consists of 15 residues. From germline, CDR1 is LGHNA and CDR2 YSLEER. The CDR3 region is CASSQRDSGRNEQYF. The CDR3 bases are TGCGCCAGCAGCCAACGGGACTCCGGCAGGAACGAGCAGTACTTC.

This clone was seen only once. This chain connects TRBV5-8 to TRBJ2-3, with TRBD1 as a possible D gene (6 bases). Germline values: CDR1 SGHTS, CDR2 YDEGEE. V was cut by 0 bases and J by 2 bases, with 19 bases left in between. CDR3 length: 18 amino acids. The CDR3 bases are TGTGCCAGCAGCTTGGCCGACAGGCCTTCGGGGCTCACAGATACGCAGTATTTT. It codes for CASSLADRPSGLTDTQYF.

Written as DNA, the CDR3 is TGTGCCAGCAGCTCCGAGGGCGGCGGTTCACCCCTCCACTTT. Translating it yields CASSSEGGGSPLHF. The chain joins TRBV7-9 to TRBJ1-6; D is undetermined. Germline-derived CDR1 and CDR2 are SEHNR and FQNEAQ (reference sequence). The CDR3 spans 14 residues. V lost 4 bases and J 9 bases, leaving 13 bases between the germline ends.

The rearrangement uses TRBV28 and TRBJ2-5; D perhaps matches TRBD1 (6 bases). V lost 5 bases and J 1 base, leaving 11 bases between the germline ends. CDR1 MDHEN and CDR2 SYDVKM come from the germline V gene. The CDR3 runs to 14 residues. In nucleotides, the CDR3 is TGTGCCAGCAGTCTTGGGACATTCCAAGAGACCCAGTACTTC. Protein sequence: CASSLGTFQETQYF.

The chain employs TRBV11-2 and TRBJ2-3; TRBD2 matches at 11 bases. The CDR3 contains 15 residues. Germline CDR1 and CDR2: SGHAT and FQNNGV. With 3 bases clipped from V and 2 bases from J, the junction kept 1 base outside the gene matches. The CDR3 sequence: CASSFSGGDTDTQYF. The CDR3 nucleotides are TGTGCCAGCAGCTTTAGCGGGGGGGACACAGATACGCAGTATTTT.

This clone has just one count. The chain uses TRBV5-1 and TRBJ2-5; D may be TRBD2 (7 bases). This CDR3 comprises 15 residues. V was trimmed by 4 bases and J by 1 base, leaving 14 bases between them. Germline CDR1 and CDR2: SGHRS and YFSETQ. The CDR3 is CASSRGGGVQETQYF. For the CDR3, the DNA is TGCGCCAGCAGCCGGGGAGGGGGGGTCCAAGAGACCCAGTACTTC.

The genes are TRBV7-2 and TRBJ1-2, with TRBD1 matching 7 bases. The V segment lost 0 bases and the J segment 7 bases; nucleotides outside the gene matches: 11. The germline gives CDR1 SGHTA, CDR2 FQGNSA. The CDR3 length is 16 residues. The DNA of the CDR3 is TGTGCCAGCAGCTTAGCTCTTGGTGGACAGGACTTTGGCTACACCTTC. This codes for CASSLALGGQDFGYTF.

The genes are TRBV5-4 and TRBJ2-1; 8 nucleotides align to TRBD1. The CDR3 is made up of 18 amino acids. Germline CDR1 is SGHNT and CDR2 is YYREEE (reference sequence). Unmatched junction bases numbered 16, after V lost 5 bases and J lost 3 bases. CDR3 protein: CASRKLEGTGGNYNEQFF. The CDR3 DNA is TGTGCCAGCAGAAAGTTAGAAGGGACAGGTGGGAACTACAATGAGCAGTTCTTC.

The V call is TRBV30, the J call TRBJ1-1; tentatively, D is TRBD1 (5 bases). The ends were cut back, 8 bases at V and 1 base at J, with 14 bases in the middle. The CDR3 runs to 13 residues. Germline CDR1 GTSNPN, CDR2 SVGIG (reference sequence). The CDR3 loop is CALNQGRNTEAFF. The CDR3 bases are TGTGCCCTCAACCAGGGCAGGAACACTGAAGCTTTCTTT.

V and J are TRBV5-1 and TRBJ1-1; D may be TRBD1 (6 bases). V was pared by 5 bases and J by 5 bases, with 16 bases between. Germline values: CDR1 SGHRS, CDR2 YFSETQ. The CDR3 is 14 amino acids. CDR3 protein: CASSLNGGLTEAFF. CDR3 DNA sequence: TGCGCCAGCAGTCTCAACGGGGGGCTGACTGAAGCTTTCTTT.

This clone was detected a few times. The V call is TRBV7-9, the J call TRBJ2-6; possibly TRBD1 for D (6 bases). Germline-derived CDR1 and CDR2 are SEHNR and FQNEAQ (reference sequence). V was cut by 3 bases and J by 0 bases, with 18 bases left in between. This CDR3 is built from 19 residues. CDR3 sequence reads: CASSFTRTEYISGANVLTF. The CDR3 DNA follows: TGTGCCAGCAGCTTTACCCGGACAGAGTATATCTCTGGGGCCAACGTCCTGACTTTC.

The chain combines TRBV10-3 with TRBJ1-5; tentatively, D is TRBD1 (5 bases). The CDR3 has 16 residues. The V gene lost 4 bases and the J gene lost 7 bases, with 20 bases spanning the gap. Looked up from germline, CDR1 is ENHRY and CDR2 is SYGVKD. Written as DNA, the CDR3 is TGTGCCATCAGTGCGAGGCAGGAGGGGTCGGGGCAGCCCCAGCATTTT. Amino acid sequence: CAISARQEGSGQPQHF.

With respect to this clone: Other DNA sequences in this sample translate to the same CDR3. V and J are TRBV27 and TRBJ1-1; no reliable D call. V was pared by 3 bases and J by 1 base, with 6 bases between. CDR3 size: 13 residues. Germline V gene lookup returns CDR1 MNHEY and CDR2 SMNVEV (reference sequence). The CDR3 loop is CASSLAGNTEAFF. The CDR3 bases are TGTGCCAGCAGTTTGGCGGGGAACACTGAAGCTTTCTTT.

V usage is TRBV5-1 and J usage is TRBJ1-2; 8 bases match TRBD1. Germline-derived CDR1 and CDR2 are SGHRS and YFSETQ. This CDR3 contains 15 residues. J lost 4 bases, V lost 4 bases, and 9 bases had no gene match. The chain's CDR3 is CASSPGQGRGYGYTF. The DNA for the CDR3 is TGCGCCAGCAGCCCAGGACAGGGAAGGGGCTATGGCTACACCTTC. The entire variable domain, with the rest obtained from reference TRBV5-1 and TRBJ1-2, is as follows: KAGVTQTPRYLIKTRGQQVTLSCSPISGHRSVSWYQQTPGQGLQFLFEYFSETQRNKGNFPGRFSGRQFSNSRSEMNVSTLELGDSALYLCASSPGQGRGYGYTFGSGTRLTVV.